These 9 T cell receptor beta chains were sequenced from one sample in a study of response to subunit inactivated influenza vaccine. One entry per CDR3 protein, called by TCRdb with MiXCR from the RT-PCR reads. The repertoire consists of approximately 700,000 distinct CDR3 sequences, with about a sixth occurring once and the leading ten covering about 9.9%. The material sequenced was PBMCs from blood, taken about 12 days after vaccination. The receptors come from a man aged 50 to 59 who received an inactivated influenza vaccine.

This CDR3 is CASSQDGASGRKDTQYF. The CDR3 coding sequence is TGTGCCAGCAGCCAAGATGGCGCTAGCGGGAGGAAAGATACGCAGTATTTT. V usage is TRBV4-2 and J usage is TRBJ2-3, with 11 positions matching TRBD2. Germline lookup yields CDR1 LGHNA and CDR2 YNFKEQ. The CDR3 totals 17 residues. Unmatched junction bases numbered 7, after V lost 0 bases and J lost 5 bases.

The V call is TRBV6-2 or TRBV6-3, the J call TRBJ2-7, with D unclear. V was pared by 2 bases and J by 3 bases, with 5 bases between. Germline CDR1 MNHEY, CDR2 SVGEGT. The length of the CDR3 is 12 residues. CDR3 in amino acids: CASSYVVYEQYF. CDR3 nucleotide sequence: TGTGCCAGCAGTTACGTAGTCTACGAGCAGTACTTC.

The chain joins TRBV2 to TRBJ1-2; tentative D call: TRBD1 (6 bases). This CDR3 is 13 amino acids long. Trimming cost V 6 bases and J 3 bases, with 11 bases left between them. From germline, CDR1 is SNHLY and CDR2 FYNNEI. The CDR3 nucleotides read TGTGCCAGCAGACAGGGCCTGGACTATGGCTACACCTTC. This encodes CASRQGLDYGYTF. Based on the CDR3 plus reference TRBV2 and TRBJ1-2, the full variable domain is EPEVTQTPSHQVTQMGQEVILRCVPISNHLYFYWYRQILGQKVEFLVSFYNNEISEKSEIFDDQFSVERPDGSNFTLKIRSTKLEDSAMYFCASRQGLDYGYTFGSGTRLTVV.

This clonotype has more than one count but fewer than ten. This rearrangement joins TRBV5-5 to TRBJ2-7, with TRBD1 as a possible D gene (6 bases). The CDR3 has 17 residues. Germline V lookup: CDR1 SGHKS, CDR2 YYEKEE (reference sequence). V gave up 4 bases and J gave up 2 bases, with 22 bases separating them. CDR3 amino acids: CASSAFLGDISAYEQYF. DNA for the CDR3: TGTGCCAGCAGCGCCTTTCTAGGGGACATTTCTGCCTACGAGCAGTACTTC.

This clonotype was seen a few times. The chain has TRBV15 and TRBJ2-7, with D possibly TRBD1 on 6 matching bases. The CDR3 length is 15 residues. V shed 2 bases and J shed 4 bases, with 15 bases lying between them. Germline-derived CDR1 and CDR2 are LNHNV and YYDKDF (reference sequence). CDR3 coding DNA: TGTGCCACCAGCAGACTCCGGACAGTTAGGTACGAGCAGTACTTC. This codes for CATSRLRTVRYEQYF.

The chain carries TRBV12-3 or TRBV12-4 and TRBJ1-1; D is unclear. The CDR3 sequence is 13 residues long. V was trimmed by 7 bases and J by 6 bases, leaving 15 bases between them. The CDR3, as DNA: TGTGCCAGCACCATAATTCCGGGGTCTGAAGCTTTCTTT. Residues: CASTIIPGSEAFF.

This clonotype was seen more than once but under ten times. The chain carries TRBV4-1 and TRBJ1-2; no clear D gene. CDR3 length: 13 amino acids. Germline CDR1 MGHRA, CDR2 YSYEKL. The V and J ends lost 0 bases and 8 bases respectively, with 10 bases between them. The DNA of the CDR3 is TGCGCCAGCAGCCAAGATGCCGGGTACGGCTACACCTTC. Translation: CASSQDAGYGYTF.

The chain employs TRBV6-6 and TRBJ2-7; the D is unclear. CDR1 is MNHNY, CDR2 SVGAGI, per germline (reference sequence). The CDR3 loop spans 13 amino acids. With 2 bases removed from V and 4 bases from J, the gap between germline ends came to 9 bases. The CDR3 reads CASSYANLYEQYF. CDR3 bases: TGTGCCAGCAGTTACGCCAATTTGTACGAGCAGTACTTC.

This clonotype was seen only a few times. At one end the junction does not follow the germline gene, possibly because of a read error. The V call is TRBV12-5, the J call TRBJ1-1, with D maybe TRBD1 (5 bases). CDR3 length: 11 amino acids. The germline V gene has CDR1 LGHNT and CDR2 FRNRAP. The CDR3 region has the DNA TGTGCTAGTGGTTTGGCACCCGGGACTGCGTTT. This encodes CASGLAPGTAF.